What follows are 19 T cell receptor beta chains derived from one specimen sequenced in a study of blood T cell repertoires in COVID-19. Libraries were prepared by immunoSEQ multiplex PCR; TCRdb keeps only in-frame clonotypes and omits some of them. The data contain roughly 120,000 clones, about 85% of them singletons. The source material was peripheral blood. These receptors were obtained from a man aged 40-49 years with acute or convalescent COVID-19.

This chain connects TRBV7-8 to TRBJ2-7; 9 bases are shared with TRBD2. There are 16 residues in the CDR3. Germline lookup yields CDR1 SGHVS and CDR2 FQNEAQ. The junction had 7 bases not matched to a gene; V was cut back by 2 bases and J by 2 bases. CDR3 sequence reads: CASSLTGRGGTYEQYF. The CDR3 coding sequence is TGTGCCAGCAGCTTAACCGGGCGGGGGGGTACCTACGAGCAGTACTTC.

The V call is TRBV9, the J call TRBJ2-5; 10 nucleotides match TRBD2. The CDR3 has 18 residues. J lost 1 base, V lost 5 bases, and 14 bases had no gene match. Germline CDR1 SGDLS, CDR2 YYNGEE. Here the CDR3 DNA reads TGTGCCAGCAGATTTAGCGGGGGGCCCTTTGACCTCCAAGAGACCCAGTACTTC. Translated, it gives CASRFSGGPFDLQETQYF. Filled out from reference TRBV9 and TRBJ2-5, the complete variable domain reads DSGVTQTPKHLITATGQRVTLRCSPRSGDLSVYWYQQSLDQGLQFLIQYYNGEERAKGNILERFSAQQFPDLHSELNLSSLELGDSALYFCASRFSGGPFDLQETQYFGPGTRLLVL.

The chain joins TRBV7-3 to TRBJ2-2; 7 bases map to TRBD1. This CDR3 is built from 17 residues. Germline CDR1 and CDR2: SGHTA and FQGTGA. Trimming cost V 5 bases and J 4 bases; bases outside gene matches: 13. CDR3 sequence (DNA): TGTGCCAGCAGCCCCCTCGGGCAGGGGGTTAGCACCGGGGAGCTGTTTTTT. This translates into CASSPLGQGVSTGELFF. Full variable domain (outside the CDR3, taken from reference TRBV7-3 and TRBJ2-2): GAGVSQTPSNKVTEKGKYVELRCDPISGHTALYWYRQSLGQGPEFLIYFQGTGAADDSGLPNDRFFAVRPEGSVSTLKIQRTERGDSAVYLCASSPLGQGVSTGELFFGEGSRLTVL.

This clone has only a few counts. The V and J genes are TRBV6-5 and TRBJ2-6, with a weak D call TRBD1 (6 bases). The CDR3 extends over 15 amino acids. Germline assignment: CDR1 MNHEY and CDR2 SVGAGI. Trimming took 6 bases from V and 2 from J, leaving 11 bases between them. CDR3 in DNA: TGTGCCAGCAGAGCACAGGGCACTGGGGCCAACGTCCTGACTTTC. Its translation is CASRAQGTGANVLTF.

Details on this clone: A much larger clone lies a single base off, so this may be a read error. The CDR3: CASSFQGYNEQFF. CDR3 nucleotides: TGTGCCAGCAGCTTCCAGGGCTACAATGAGCAGTTCTTC. V gene TRBV7-8 combines with J gene TRBJ2-1, with a weak D call TRBD1 (5 bases). The germline V gene has CDR1 SGHVS and CDR2 FQNEAQ. CDR3 length equals 13 residues. V gave up 3 bases and J gave up 3 bases, with 6 bases separating them.

In nucleotides, the CDR3 is TGCGCCAGCAGCCAAAACAGGGTGGCTAATGAAAAACTGTTTTTT. Amino acids: CASSQNRVANEKLFF. The chain joins TRBV4-3 to TRBJ1-4; D might be TRBD1 (6 bases). The germline V gene has CDR1 LGHNA and CDR2 YSLEER. The germline V and J ends were trimmed by 2 bases and 3 bases, with 10 bases remaining between them. This CDR3 spans 15 amino acids.

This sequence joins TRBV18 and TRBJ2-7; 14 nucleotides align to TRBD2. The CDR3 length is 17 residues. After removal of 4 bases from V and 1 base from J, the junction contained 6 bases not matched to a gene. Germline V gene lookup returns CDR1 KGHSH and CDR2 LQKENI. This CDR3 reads CASSRYGTSGRSYEQYF. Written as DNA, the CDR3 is TGTGCCAGCTCACGGTACGGGACTAGCGGGAGATCCTACGAGCAGTACTTC.

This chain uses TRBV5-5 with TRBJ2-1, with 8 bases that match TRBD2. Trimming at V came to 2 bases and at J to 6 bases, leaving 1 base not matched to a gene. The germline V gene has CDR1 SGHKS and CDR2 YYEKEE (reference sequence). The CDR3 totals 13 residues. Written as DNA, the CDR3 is TGTGCCAGCAGCTTCGGGACTAGCAATGAGCAGTTCTTC. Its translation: CASSFGTSNEQFF.

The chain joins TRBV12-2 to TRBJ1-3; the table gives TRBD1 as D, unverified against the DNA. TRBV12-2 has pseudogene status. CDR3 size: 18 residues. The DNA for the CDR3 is TGTGCAAGTCGCTTGAGGAGTAGGCAGGGGATTTTTGGAAACACCATATATTTT. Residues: CASRLRSRQGIFGNTIYF.

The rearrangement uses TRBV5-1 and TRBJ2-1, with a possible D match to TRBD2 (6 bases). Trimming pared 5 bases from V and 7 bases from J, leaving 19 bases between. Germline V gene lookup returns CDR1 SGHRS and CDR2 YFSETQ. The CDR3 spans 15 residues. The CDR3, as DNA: TGCGCCAGCAGTAGACGGGAGCGGATGAGGAATGAGCAGTTCTTC. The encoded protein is CASSRRERMRNEQFF. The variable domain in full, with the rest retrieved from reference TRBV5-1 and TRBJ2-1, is KAGVTQTPRYLIKTRGQQVTLSCSPISGHRSVSWYQQTPGQGLQFLFEYFSETQRNKGNFPGRFSGRQFSNSRSEMNVSTLELGDSALYLCASSRRERMRNEQFFGPGTRLTVL.

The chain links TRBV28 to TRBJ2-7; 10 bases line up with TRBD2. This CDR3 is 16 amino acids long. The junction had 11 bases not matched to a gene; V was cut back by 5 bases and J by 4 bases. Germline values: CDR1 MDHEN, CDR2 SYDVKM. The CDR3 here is CASSTTGTSARYEQYF. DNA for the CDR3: TGTGCCAGCAGTACTACCGGGACTAGCGCAAGGTACGAGCAGTACTTC.

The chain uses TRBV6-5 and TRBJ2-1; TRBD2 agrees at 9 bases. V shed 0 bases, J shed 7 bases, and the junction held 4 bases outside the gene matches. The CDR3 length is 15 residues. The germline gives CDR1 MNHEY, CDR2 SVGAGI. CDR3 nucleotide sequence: TGTGCCAGCAGTTACTCCGCGGGGGGGCAAAATGAGCAGTTCTTC. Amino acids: CASSYSAGGQNEQFF.

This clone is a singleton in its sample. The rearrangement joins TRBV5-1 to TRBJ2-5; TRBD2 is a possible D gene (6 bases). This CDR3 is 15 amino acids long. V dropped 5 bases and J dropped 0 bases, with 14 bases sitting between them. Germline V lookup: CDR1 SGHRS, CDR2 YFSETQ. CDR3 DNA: TGCGCCAGCAGTTTCGGACTAAGGAACCAAGAGACCCAGTACTTC. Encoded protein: CASSFGLRNQETQYF.

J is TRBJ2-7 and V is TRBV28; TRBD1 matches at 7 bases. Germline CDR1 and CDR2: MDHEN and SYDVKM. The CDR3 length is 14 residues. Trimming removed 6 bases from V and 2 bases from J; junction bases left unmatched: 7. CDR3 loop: CASRRQGTTYEQYF. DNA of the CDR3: TGTGCCAGCAGGCGACAGGGTACTACCTACGAGCAGTACTTC.

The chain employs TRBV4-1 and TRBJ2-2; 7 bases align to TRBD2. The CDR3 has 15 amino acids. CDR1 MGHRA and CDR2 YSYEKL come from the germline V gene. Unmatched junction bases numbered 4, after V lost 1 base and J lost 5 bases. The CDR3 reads CASSQGPGGTGELFF. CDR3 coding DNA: TGCGCCAGCAGCCAAGGACCGGGAGGAACCGGGGAGCTGTTTTTT.

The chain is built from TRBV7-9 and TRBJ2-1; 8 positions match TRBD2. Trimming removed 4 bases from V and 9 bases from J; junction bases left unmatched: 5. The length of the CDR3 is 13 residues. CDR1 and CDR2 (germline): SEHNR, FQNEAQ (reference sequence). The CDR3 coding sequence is TGTGCCAGCAGCTCGGCCGGGGGGGTTGAGCAGTTCTTC. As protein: CASSSAGGVEQFF. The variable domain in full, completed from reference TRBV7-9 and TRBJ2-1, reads DTGVSQNPRHKITKRGQNVTFRCDPISEHNRLYWYRQTLGQGPEFLTYFQNEAQLEKSRLLSDRFSAERPKGSFSTLEIQRTEQGDSAMYLCASSSAGGVEQFFGPGTRLTVL.

The CDR3 coding sequence is TGTGCCAGCAGCCAAGAGCGGGCCCAGTGGCTGTTCTTC. Its protein product is CASSQERAQWLFF. The V gene is TRBV4-2, the J gene TRBJ2-1, with D maybe TRBD2 (5 bases). The CDR3 is made up of 13 amino acids. The ends were cut back, 0 bases at V and 15 bases at J, with 15 bases in the middle. Germline-derived CDR1 and CDR2 are LGHNA and YNFKEQ.

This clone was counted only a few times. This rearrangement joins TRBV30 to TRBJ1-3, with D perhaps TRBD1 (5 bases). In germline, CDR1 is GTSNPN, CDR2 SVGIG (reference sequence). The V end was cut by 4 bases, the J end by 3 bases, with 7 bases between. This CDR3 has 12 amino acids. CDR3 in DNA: TGTGCCTGGAACAGGATTGGAAACACCATATATTTT. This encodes CAWNRIGNTIYF.

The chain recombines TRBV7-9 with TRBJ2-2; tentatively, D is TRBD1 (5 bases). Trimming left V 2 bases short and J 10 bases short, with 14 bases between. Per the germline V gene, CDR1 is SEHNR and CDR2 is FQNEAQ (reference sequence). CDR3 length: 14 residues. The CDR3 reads CASSLNPQGAELFF. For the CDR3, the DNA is TGTGCCAGCAGCTTAAACCCCCAGGGTGCGGAGCTGTTTTTT.